This T cell receptor (beta chain) was sequenced for a study of T cells in Graves' hyperthyroidism and ophthalmopathy. Whole-study results and caveats: Blood also showed most of the thyroid clonotypes that were expanded above 0.001.

A patient was excluded if there was uncontrolled infection, other autoimmune disease, pregnancy or lactation. Thyroid ultrasound and orbital computed tomography, with clinical symptoms and serum thyroxine and TRAb, informed diagnoses. TCR beta CDR3 region amplification was performed from RNA transcripts. The HTBI primer set drove a first-round RT-PCR of the TCR CDR3. TCRdb re-called the multiplex PCR reads with MiXCR, one entry per CDR3 protein. Of roughly 500,000 distinct CDR3 sequences in the sample, around 22% are singletons; the top ten hold approximately 10%. This CDR3 comprises 15 residues. Germline CDR1 reads MNHNS; CDR2 reads SASEGT. The V gene lost 1 base and the J gene lost 4 bases, with 14 bases spanning the gap. This clonotype was observed many times. Its specificity is unknown.

This clonotype was obtained from a woman aged 30 to 39 with Graves' ophthalmopathy. J is TRBJ2-7 and V is TRBV6-1; TRBD2 might be the D (5 bases). Material: blood. The CDR3 is CASSEGFSGFYEQYF. As DNA, the CDR3 is TGTGCCAGCAGTGAAGGATTTTCGGGGTTTTACGAGCAGTACTTC.